The TCR beta chain under discussion was sequenced for a study of T cells after yellow fever vaccination. This CDR3 contains 13 residues. CDR1 is KGHDR, CDR2 SFDVKD, per germline. V was clipped by 7 bases and J by 5 bases; unmatched bases: 3. There are a few counts of this clonotype. TCRdb called the 5' RACE reads again in MiXCR, with one record for every CDR3 protein. This table holds approximately 300,000 distinct CDR3 sequences, 6.8% found once. This TCR was sampled from a young man who received the YFV17D yellow fever vaccine. V is TRBV24-1 and J is TRBJ2-2; 7 bases fit TRBD1. This specimen consisted of PBMCs, obtained more than 40 days after the first yellow fever vaccination. The CDR3 sequence is CATRAQGTGELFF. CDR3 coding DNA: TGTGCCACCAGGGCACAGGGGACCGGGGAGCTGTTTTTT.